These T cell receptor beta chains were read from a single sample in a study of naive and memory T cell subsets. Each CDR3 protein is one row after TCRdb ran MiXCR on the UMI-ligation and nested PCR reads. The sample has tens of thousands of distinct CDR3 sequences, around 9% seen once. Material: central memory CD8+ T cells from blood. The receptor set was obtained from a human donor in good health. Both conserved end residues are part of each CDR3. The D gene is left open where the match is weak. Some rows have no size entry. The others give once, few or many, or a class for an expanded clone.

clone size: many; J gene: TRBJ1-2; D gene: NA; V gene: TRBV6-4; CDR3 length: 14; CDR3 protein: CASSEGGALDGYTF; CDR3 DNA: TGTGCCAGCAGTGAGGGGGGGGCGCTTGATGGCTACACCTTC
clone size: many; J gene: TRBJ2-7; D gene: NA; V gene: TRBV7-9; CDR3 length: 12; CDR3 protein: CASSILSYEQYF; CDR3 DNA: TGTGCCAGCAGCATACTTTCCTACGAGCAGTACTTC
clone size: NA; J gene: TRBJ1-5; D gene: NA; V gene: TRBV7-9; CDR3 length: 13; CDR3 protein: CASSFESGQPQHF; CDR3 DNA: TGTGCCAGCAGCTTCGAAAGCGGACAGCCCCAGCATTTT
clone size: NA; J gene: TRBJ2-3; D gene: NA; V gene: TRBV3-1; CDR3 length: 16; CDR3 protein: CASSRERETSTDTQYF; CDR3 DNA: TGTGCCAGCAGTCGCGAGAGGGAGACTAGCACAGATACGCAGTATTTT
clone size: NA; J gene: TRBJ2-2; D gene: TRBD1; V gene: TRBV6-2/TRBV6-3; CDR3 length: 18; CDR3 protein: CASSHPEGRGMDTGELFF; CDR3 DNA: TGTGCCAGCAGTCATCCCGAGGGCAGGGGGATGGACACCGGGGAGCTGTTTTTT
clone size: many; J gene: TRBJ2-2; D gene: NA; V gene: TRBV6-5; CDR3 length: 19; CDR3 protein: CASSYSRPKGQSNTGELFF; CDR3 DNA: TGTGCCAGCAGTTACTCGAGGCCCAAGGGCCAGAGCAACACCGGGGAGCTGTTTTTT
clone size: NA; J gene: TRBJ2-1; D gene: NA; V gene: TRBV7-9; CDR3 length: 15; CDR3 protein: CASSPRGTPGNEQFF; CDR3 DNA: TGTGCCAGCAGCCCCAGGGGTACCCCGGGCAATGAGCAGTTCTTC
clone size: NA; J gene: TRBJ2-1; D gene: NA; V gene: TRBV4-1; CDR3 length: 14; CDR3 protein: CASSVGNGYNEQFF; CDR3 DNA: TGCGCCAGCAGCGTCGGGAACGGCTACAATGAGCAGTTCTTC
clone size: NA; J gene: TRBJ2-7; D gene: TRBD2; V gene: TRBV27; CDR3 length: 16; CDR3 protein: CASSPYSIAGGNEQYF; CDR3 DNA: TGTGCCAGCAGCCCCTACTCGATAGCGGGAGGGAACGAGCAGTACTTC
clone size: few; J gene: TRBJ2-2; D gene: NA; V gene: TRBV29-1; CDR3 length: 15; CDR3 protein: CSVANRDKNTGELFF; CDR3 DNA: TGCAGCGTGGCAAATCGGGACAAGAACACCGGGGAGCTGTTTTTT
clone size: many; J gene: TRBJ2-2; D gene: NA; V gene: TRBV15; CDR3 length: 14; CDR3 protein: CATRGQEETGELFF; CDR3 DNA: TGTGCCACCCGCGGTCAGGAGGAGACCGGGGAGCTGTTTTTT
clone size: many; J gene: TRBJ2-2; D gene: NA; V gene: TRBV7-2; CDR3 length: 13; CDR3 protein: CASSVEFTGELFF; CDR3 DNA: TGTGCCAGCAGCGTGGAATTCACCGGGGAGCTGTTTTTT
clone size: few; J gene: TRBJ2-2; D gene: TRBD2; V gene: TRBV27; CDR3 length: 18; CDR3 protein: CASSLLASGDVGPGELFF; CDR3 DNA: TGTGCCAGCAGTTTATTGGCTAGCGGAGACGTAGGGCCCGGGGAGCTGTTTTTT
clone size: NA; J gene: TRBJ1-1; D gene: TRBD1; V gene: TRBV19; CDR3 length: 14; CDR3 protein: CASSIERTGYEAFF; CDR3 DNA: TGTGCCAGTAGTATAGAACGGACAGGGTATGAAGCTTTCTTT
clone size: few; J gene: TRBJ2-1; D gene: NA; V gene: TRBV14; CDR3 length: 17; CDR3 protein: CASSPGPGTGPYNEQFF; CDR3 DNA: TGTGCCAGCAGCCCAGGACCCGGGACGGGGCCCTACAATGAGCAGTTCTTC
clone size: many; J gene: TRBJ2-1; D gene: NA; V gene: TRBV6-4; CDR3 length: 16; CDR3 protein: CASSATGQGSYNEQFF; CDR3 DNA: TGTGCCAGCAGTGCCACGGGGCAGGGCTCCTACAATGAGCAGTTCTTC
clone size: many; J gene: TRBJ1-2; D gene: NA; V gene: TRBV11-2; CDR3 length: 14; CDR3 protein: CASSLYETEHGYTF; CDR3 DNA: TGTGCCAGCAGCTTATATGAGACAGAGCATGGCTACACCTTC
clone size: many; J gene: TRBJ2-7; D gene: NA; V gene: TRBV28; CDR3 length: 19; CDR3 protein: CASSFSAGLPYSVSYEQYF; CDR3 DNA: TGTGCCAGCAGTTTTTCCGCGGGACTCCCCTACTCGGTTTCCTACGAGCAGTACTTC
clone size: many; J gene: TRBJ1-1; D gene: NA; V gene: TRBV24-1; CDR3 length: 13; CDR3 protein: CATSGPGHDEAFF; CDR3 DNA: TGTGCCACCAGTGGCCCGGGTCATGATGAAGCTTTCTTT
clone size: many; J gene: TRBJ2-2; D gene: NA; V gene: TRBV29-1; CDR3 length: 13; CDR3 protein: CSVRDGNTGELFF; CDR3 DNA: TGCAGCGTTCGGGACGGGAACACCGGGGAGCTGTTTTTT
clone size: few; J gene: TRBJ2-1; D gene: NA; V gene: TRBV29-1; CDR3 length: 18; CDR3 protein: CSVEGFRRSASVPGEQFF; CDR3 DNA: TGCAGCGTTGAAGGATTTAGAAGGTCGGCTAGCGTTCCGGGGGAGCAGTTCTTC